These 8 T cell receptor beta chains share one sample of origin, sequenced in a study of beta chain features in type 1 diabetes. cDNA synthesis used the whole RNA isolate, giving expressed TCRB sequences. Assay: immunoSEQ multiplex PCR; the TCRdb copy retains only in-frame clones and omits some. Among about 930,000 clones listed, about a sixth were seen once. Sequencing input: naive CD4+ T cells from blood. Receptors were obtained from a woman aged 18-29 years in good health.

Notes on this clone: One end of the junction is discordant with germline, which a read error may explain. In nucleotides, the CDR3 is TGTGCCAGCTCACCCCCGTCCATGGGTCTGAAAACTGAAGCTTTCTTT. This sequence encodes CASSPPSMGLKTEAFF. The chain carries TRBV18 and TRBJ1-1; D gene uncertain. Germline CDR1 is KGHSH and CDR2 is LQKENI. The CDR3 consists of 16 residues.

The chain combines TRBV18 with TRBJ2-7; TRBD1 might be the D (6 bases). Trimming cost V 0 bases and J 5 bases, with 11 bases left between them. Germline V gives CDR1 KGHSH, CDR2 LQKENI. This CDR3 comprises 14 residues. The DNA of the CDR3 is TGTGCCAGCTCACCACCGCAGGGGAACCACGAGCAGTACTTC. Translated: CASSPPQGNHEQYF.

The V call is TRBV5-6, the J call TRBJ2-5; D is possibly TRBD1 or TRBD2 (5 bases each). Trimming stripped 4 bases from V and 6 bases from J, with 22 bases between. This CDR3 spans 16 amino acids. Germline-derived CDR1 and CDR2 are SGHDT and YYEEEE. CDR3 loop: CASSETRELGKQTQYF. The CDR3 region has the DNA TGTGCCAGCAGCGAAACCAGGGAGTTGGGTAAACAGACCCAGTACTTC.

The CDR3 spells CASSRDRAPHSPLHF. The CDR3 DNA follows: TGTGCCAGCAGCCGGGACAGGGCGCCCCATTCACCCCTCCACTTT. The chain is built from TRBV7-6 and TRBJ1-6, with 9 positions matching TRBD1. V dropped 5 bases and J dropped 8; count of bases not matched to a gene: 7. This CDR3 comprises 15 residues. CDR1 and CDR2 from the germline V gene are SGHVS and FNYEAQ.

This clone was observed a handful of times. Other DNA sequences in the same sample also yield this CDR3. The rearrangement links TRBV18 to TRBJ2-1; TRBD1 agrees at 10 bases. The CDR3 has 15 residues. The V segment lost 2 bases and the J segment 3 bases; nucleotides outside the gene matches: 1. The germline gives CDR1 KGHSH, CDR2 LQKENI. CDR3 in amino acids: CASSPGTGVYNEQFF. The CDR3 DNA is TGTGCCAGCTCACCAGGGACAGGGGTCTACAATGAGCAGTTCTTC.

This chain connects TRBV15 to TRBJ1-5; D might be TRBD1 (6 bases). The germline V gene encodes CDR1 LNHNV and CDR2 YYDKDF (reference sequence). The CDR3 consists of 16 residues. Trimming removed 0 bases at V and 5 bases at J, with 14 bases between. The DNA of the CDR3 is TGTGCCACCAGCAGAGATGGGGGCTCCGGGGATCAGCCCCAGCATTTT. Translated, it gives CATSRDGGSGDQPQHF.

This clone was counted only a few times. This chain uses TRBV30 with TRBJ1-5; possibly TRBD1 for D (5 bases). This CDR3 has 19 amino acids. The germline V and J ends were trimmed by 0 bases and 3 bases, with 24 bases remaining between them. CDR1 is GTSNPN and CDR2 is SVGIG in the germline V gene (reference sequence). CDR3 loop: CAWSVETSGRGLFNQPQHF. The CDR3 DNA is TGTGCCTGGAGTGTAGAGACATCGGGACGGGGACTCTTCAATCAGCCCCAGCATTTT.

This clone was recorded a few times. The chain has TRBV4-2 and TRBJ2-3; maybe TRBD2 (6 bases). The CDR3 has 14 amino acids. In germline, CDR1 is LGHNA, CDR2 YNFKEQ. V gave up 4 bases and J gave up 5 bases, with 13 bases separating them. CDR3 protein: CASSLGGNEDTQYF. The CDR3 nucleotides are TGTGCCAGCAGCCTGGGGGGTAACGAAGATACGCAGTATTTT.